A single sample gave rise to the 25 T cell receptor beta chains below, sequenced in a study of shared clonotypes between healthy human individuals (dated by TCRdb to about 2020). Libraries were built with the immunoSEQ multiplex PCR assay. TCRdb took over this immuneACCESS table, retaining in-frame rearrangements with V and J assigned. Such tables are incomplete; in checked studies, under half of the missing clones stem from an unresolved V gene, and the remainder is unexplained. A total of 600,000 to 750,000 clones appear in this sample, 80% to 95% of them only once. The ten largest clones add up to about a third of the sample. The sequenced sample consisted of memory CD8+ T cells from PBMCs. Explained via the paper, the cell subset or site label denotes: CD45RO+ cells pooled with CCR7-negative TemRA cells. All receptors derive from a man aged 18 to 30 in good health. Some clones in this sample may be carry-over from other donors' samples.

The chain recombines TRBV4-3 with TRBJ2-3; D is perhaps TRBD1 or TRBD2 (5 bases each). The CDR3 has 13 residues. The germline V gene has CDR1 LGHNA and CDR2 YSLEER. Trimming stripped 4 bases from V and 0 bases from J, with 5 bases between. The CDR3 here is CASSRGSTDTQYF. The CDR3 nucleotides are TGCGCCAGCAGCCGGGGGAGCACAGATACGCAGTATTTT.

This chain connects TRBV4-1 to TRBJ2-1; D possibly corresponds to TRBD2 (5 bases). The CDR3 is 15 residues long. Trimming left V 2 bases short and J 5 bases short, with 13 bases between. The germline V gene encodes CDR1 MGHRA and CDR2 YSYEKL. This CDR3 reads CASSQRGEGNNEQFF. DNA for the CDR3: TGCGCCAGCAGCCAACGGGGAGAGGGAAACAATGAGCAGTTCTTC.

V and J are TRBV29-1 and TRBJ2-7, with D possibly being TRBD2 (7 bases). This CDR3 spans 12 amino acids. With 4 bases removed from V and 3 bases from J, the gap between germline ends came to 10 bases. Germline CDR1 and CDR2: SQVTM and ANQGSEA. CDR3 sequence reads: CSVGGGLYEQYF. The CDR3 nucleotides are TGCAGCGTTGGGGGGGGGCTCTACGAGCAGTACTTC.

The rearrangement links TRBV27 to TRBJ2-7; D might be TRBD1 (5 bases). Germline V gives CDR1 MNHEY, CDR2 SMNVEV (reference sequence). CDR3 length equals 14 residues. With 6 bases removed from V and 0 bases from J, the gap between germline ends came to 12 bases. CDR3 sequence reads: CASRMTATSYEQYF. The CDR3 DNA follows: TGTGCCAGCAGGATGACAGCAACCTCCTACGAGCAGTACTTC.

This clone was detected once. This chain links TRBV28 with TRBJ2-7, with 9 bases identical to TRBD2. In germline, CDR1 is MDHEN, CDR2 SYDVKM. The ends lost 6 bases at V and 8 bases at J; junction bases unmatched: 17. The length of the CDR3 is 16 residues. The CDR3 DNA reads TGTGCCAGCAGCCCCCCGAGGCTAGCGGGACCCACCCAGCAGTACTTC. This gives the protein CASSPPRLAGPTQQYF.

This rearrangement joins TRBV4-3 to TRBJ2-5; D perhaps matches TRBD1 (6 bases). The J call may be incorrect, as the DNA end agrees better with TRBJ2-7. CDR1 is LGHNA and CDR2 is YSLEER in the germline V gene. The CDR3 length is 17 residues. This chain's CDR3 is CASSRGGGTTNSYEQYF. The DNA of the CDR3 is TGCGCCAGCAGCCGTGGGGGCGGAACCACGAACTCCTACGAGCAGTACTTC.

The count of this clone is one. This chain joins TRBV11-2 and TRBJ2-7; no reliable D call. The CDR3 runs 14 residues. The V end lost 5 bases, the J end lost 0 bases, and 11 bases lay between the germline ends. Germline CDR1 and CDR2: SGHAT and FQNNGV. CDR3 in amino acids: CASSLGWVSYEQYF. The DNA of the CDR3 is TGTGCCAGCAGCCTGGGGTGGGTCTCCTACGAGCAGTACTTC.

This chain joins TRBV5-6 and TRBJ1-1; maybe TRBD1 (5 bases). The V end lost 0 bases, the J end lost 10 bases, and 10 bases lay between the germline ends. The CDR3 runs 12 residues. Germline V gene data show CDR1 as SGHDT and CDR2 as YYEEEE. The chain's CDR3 is CASSLVGDAAFF. CDR3 in DNA: TGTGCCAGCAGCTTGGTAGGGGACGCAGCTTTCTTT.

This clone has more than one count but fewer than ten. J is TRBJ2-3 and V is TRBV6-1; D possibly matches TRBD1 or TRBD2 (6 bases each). Trimming left V 10 bases short and J 2 bases short, with 19 bases between. The germline V gene encodes CDR1 MNHNS and CDR2 SASEGT. The CDR3 totals 15 residues. CDR3 region: CATSEGGEPTDTQYF. For the CDR3, the DNA is TGTGCCACCTCGGAGGGGGGAGAGCCCACAGATACGCAGTATTTT.

The chain recombines TRBV28 with TRBJ2-1; D perhaps matches TRBD2 (5 bases). With 8 bases removed from V and 7 bases from J, the gap between germline ends came to 18 bases. CDR1 is MDHEN, CDR2 SYDVKM, per germline. The CDR3 sequence is 14 residues long. CDR3 bases: TGTGCCAGCGGGGAGAGGTTTCTAGGGAATGAGCAGTTCTTC. It yields the protein CASGERFLGNEQFF.

With respect to this clone: A much larger clone differs by one base, so this may be a read error. The chain has TRBV6-1 and TRBJ2-7; tentatively, D is TRBD1 (7 bases). CDR1 and CDR2 (germline): MNHNS, SASEGT. The CDR3 is 13 residues long. Trimming took off 5 bases at V and 2 bases at J, with 10 bases between the two ends. The CDR3 coding sequence is TGTGCCAGCAGTACAGGGGAGGCCTACGAGCAGTACTTC. Encoded protein: CASSTGEAYEQYF.

The genes are TRBV19 and TRBJ2-1, with 13 bases aligning to TRBD2. There are 15 residues in the CDR3. V was pared by 5 bases and J by 7 bases, with 5 bases of the junction left unmatched. The germline V gene has CDR1 LNHDA and CDR2 SQIVND (reference sequence). The DNA for the CDR3 is TGTGCCAGTAGTTCCGGACTAGCGGGAGTGAATGAGCAGTTCTTC. It translates to CASSSGLAGVNEQFF.

The chain links TRBV27 to TRBJ2-3; D gene ambiguous. In germline, CDR1 is MNHEY, CDR2 SMNVEV (reference sequence). The germline V and J ends were trimmed by 5 bases and 8 bases, with 8 bases remaining between them. The CDR3 covers 11 residues. The CDR3 sequence: CASSVGGTQYF. CDR3 sequence (DNA): TGTGCCAGCAGTGTCGGTGGTACGCAGTATTTT.

V gene TRBV4-2 combines with J gene TRBJ1-1; D may be TRBD1 (6 bases). This CDR3 contains 16 residues. Trimming removed 4 bases from V and 0 bases from J, with 15 bases in between. Germline values: CDR1 LGHNA, CDR2 YNFKEQ. The CDR3 DNA reads TGTGCCAGCAGCCGTGAGGGGGGGTTGCTGAACACTGAAGCTTTCTTT. It codes for CASSREGGLLNTEAFF.

The chain links TRBV28 to TRBJ1-1, with D perhaps matching TRBD1 (5 bases). The V end lost 2 bases, the J end lost 4 bases, and 11 bases lay between the germline ends. Germline V gives CDR1 MDHEN, CDR2 SYDVKM. The CDR3 loop spans 14 amino acids. Here the CDR3 DNA reads TGTGCCAGCAGTTTAAGGGTGGGGGGCACTGAAGCTTTCTTT. It encodes CASSLRVGGTEAFF.

In this sample, this clone turned up once. Other nucleotide sequences from this sample produce the same CDR3. The V call is TRBV10-1, the J call TRBJ2-1; TRBD2 aligns across 9 bases. V lost 5 bases and J lost 0; bases outside the gene matches: 2. The germline gives CDR1 WNHNN, CDR2 SYGVQD (reference sequence). The CDR3 extends over 15 amino acids. CDR3 in DNA: TGCGCCAGCAGTCTTAGCGGGAGCTCCTACAATGAGCAGTTCTTC. Its translation: CASSLSGSSYNEQFF.

The genes are TRBV11-3 and TRBJ2-2; tentative D call: TRBD2 (6 bases). Per germline, CDR1 SGHNT and CDR2 YENEEA. This CDR3 region has 17 residues. V gave up 0 bases and J gave up 0 bases, with 11 bases separating them. The CDR3 DNA follows: TGTGCCAGCAGCTTAGAGTTTAGCGGAGCGAACACCGGGGAGCTGTTTTTT. This translates into CASSLEFSGANTGELFF.

A single count supports this clone. In DNA form, the CDR3 reads TGTGCCAGCAGCCCCCTGGGACCCGGAAACACCATATATTTT. Its translation is CASSPLGPGNTIYF. The chain couples TRBV7-8 to TRBJ1-3; D might be TRBD1 (5 bases). CDR1 is SGHVS, CDR2 FQNEAQ, per germline. This CDR3 region has 14 residues. V was pared by 5 bases and J by 4 bases, with 12 bases between.

This clone was counted a few times. This chain connects TRBV28 to TRBJ2-7; TRBD2 matches 13 bases. V lost 4 bases, J lost 1 base, and 4 bases stayed unmatched. The CDR3 is 16 residues long. Germline CDR1 and CDR2: MDHEN and SYDVKM. CDR3 region: CASSSGLAGDSYEQYF. CDR3 sequence (DNA): TGTGCCAGCAGTTCCGGACTAGCGGGGGATTCCTACGAGCAGTACTTC.

This chain links TRBV5-1 with TRBJ2-7, with 11 bases lining up with TRBD2. The CDR3 loop spans 15 amino acids. The V and J ends lost 4 bases and 3 bases, in that order; junction bases with no gene match: 6. Germline V gene lookup returns CDR1 SGHRS and CDR2 YFSETQ. The CDR3 coding sequence is TGCGCCAGCAGCGGGGGGACTAGCGGCGGCTACGAGCAGTACTTC. It encodes CASSGGTSGGYEQYF.

This chain joins TRBV9 and TRBJ2-2, with D possibly being TRBD1 (5 bases). The CDR3 covers 16 residues. Germline values: CDR1 SGDLS, CDR2 YYNGEE. The V gene lost 1 base and the J gene lost 6 bases, with 16 bases spanning the gap. Here the CDR3 DNA reads TGTGCCAGCAGCGTAAGGGGCTTTTTGGTGTCCGGGGAGCTGTTTTTT. Amino acids: CASSVRGFLVSGELFF.

The count of this clone is one. This chain joins TRBV7-9 and TRBJ2-3; TRBD2 aligns across 10 bases. CDR3 length: 17 residues. The V segment lost 5 bases and the J segment 4 bases; nucleotides outside the gene matches: 12. Germline lookup yields CDR1 SEHNR and CDR2 FQNEAQ (reference sequence). The CDR3: CASSDLVAGGGADTQYF. Written as DNA, the CDR3 is TGTGCCAGCAGCGACCTGGTAGCGGGAGGAGGGGCAGATACGCAGTATTTT. Combining the CDR3 with reference TRBV7-9 and TRBJ2-3 gives the whole variable domain DTGVSQNPRHKITKRGQNVTFRCDPISEHNRLYWYRQTLGQGPEFLTYFQNEAQLEKSRLLSDRFSAERPKGSFSTLEIQRTEQGDSAMYLCASSDLVAGGGADTQYFGPGTRLTVL.

The chain is built from TRBV7-9 and TRBJ2-7; the D gene is possibly TRBD1 (6 bases). Trimming pared 3 bases from V and 1 base from J, leaving 10 bases between. CDR3 length equals 14 residues. The germline V gene has CDR1 SEHNR and CDR2 FQNEAQ (reference sequence). CDR3 amino acids: CASSFGDISYEQYF. The DNA of the CDR3 is TGTGCCAGCAGCTTTGGGGACATATCCTACGAGCAGTACTTC. The full variable domain, rest sourced from reference TRBV7-9 and TRBJ2-7, is DTGVSQNPRHKITKRGQNVTFRCDPISEHNRLYWYRQTLGQGPEFLTYFQNEAQLEKSRLLSDRFSAERPKGSFSTLEIQRTEQGDSAMYLCASSFGDISYEQYFGPGTRLTVT.

This chain joins TRBV13 and TRBJ2-1; 11 positions agree with TRBD1. The length of the CDR3 is 16 residues. CDR1 and CDR2 from the germline V gene are PRHDT and FYEKMQ (reference sequence). Germline trimming cut 5 bases from V and 9 bases from J; bases unmatched to any gene: 12. The CDR3 nucleotides read TGTGCCAGCAGCCACAAATCGGGGACAGGGGGAGGTGAGCAGTTCTTC. Translating it yields CASSHKSGTGGGEQFF.

V and J are TRBV5-6 and TRBJ2-5, with D perhaps TRBD2 (6 bases). This CDR3 has 15 residues. Trimming removed 4 bases from V and 1 base from J, with 14 bases in between. Germline assignment: CDR1 SGHDT and CDR2 YYEEEE. This CDR3 reads CASSGRLSSQETQYF. The CDR3 coding sequence is TGTGCCAGCAGCGGGAGGTTGAGCAGCCAAGAGACCCAGTACTTC.